In its sample, the clone carrying this T cell receptor (beta chain) was seen once. This study enrolled people aged roughly 18 to 89 from roughly 24 US geographic areas. TCRdb's table, derived via immunoSEQ multiplex PCR, lists solely in-frame clones and lacks some. Among tens of thousands of clones, about 89% were seen once, and the ten largest hold more than 0.9%. This sample stems from a study of blood T cell repertoires in COVID-19. Across the study: The origin of the acute and convalescent COVID-19 samples was the United States, Italy and Spain.

Germline V gives CDR1 MNHEY, CDR2 SMNVEV (reference sequence). This CDR3 contains 16 residues. J gave up 6 bases and V 0 bases, and 4 bases lay outside the gene matches. This chain connects TRBV27 to TRBJ2-7, with 14 bases that match TRBD2. The receptor was derived from a woman between 45 and 60 years old with acute COVID-19. Sequencing used PBMCs or T cells enriched from blood (not recorded which). The CDR3, as DNA: TGTGCCAGCAGTTTATCCGGGACTAGCGGGAGTGGCGAGCAGTACTTC. This gives the protein CASSLSGTSGSGEQYF.